One sample yielded the 23 T cell receptor beta chains listed below, sequenced in a study of T cells after yellow fever vaccination. TCRdb recomputed calls from the 5' RACE reads with MiXCR, one row per CDR3 protein. The sample contains hundreds of thousands of distinct CDR3 sequences, about 6.2% of which appear only once. Here the sequenced sample was PBMCs, taken 5 days after the yellow fever booster vaccination. The receptors were sampled from a man younger than 40 who received the YFV17D yellow fever vaccine.

This clonotype was recorded many times. This chain connects TRBV6-1 to TRBJ2-3; the match to TRBD2 covers 8 bases. The V gene end was trimmed by 6 bases and the J gene end by 4 bases; junction bases not matched to a gene: 12. CDR1 is MNHNS, CDR2 SASEGT, per germline. CDR3 length equals 16 residues. The CDR3 protein is CASRTSLREVSDTQYF. CDR3 sequence (DNA): TGTGCCAGCAGGACCTCTTTGCGGGAGGTTTCAGATACGCAGTATTTT.

The chain employs TRBV12-3 or TRBV12-4 and TRBJ1-1; 7 nucleotides line up with TRBD1. This CDR3 is built from 13 residues. V gave up 10 bases and J gave up 11 bases; unmatched junction bases: 16. The CDR3 nucleotides are TGTGCCACCAGAGAGGACAGGCATTTAAAGGCTTTCTTT. Encoded protein: CATREDRHLKAFF.

V usage is TRBV20-1 and J usage is TRBJ2-3; 16 positions agree with TRBD2. This CDR3 has 17 residues. Germline values: CDR1 DFQATT, CDR2 SNEGSKA (reference sequence). The ends lost 8 bases at V and 2 bases at J; junction bases unmatched: 10. CDR3 in amino acids: CSQRGLAGGPFTDTQYF. In nucleotides, the CDR3 is TGCAGTCAAAGGGGACTAGCGGGAGGGCCTTTCACAGATACGCAGTATTTT.

Concerning this clonotype: A read error is possible here, since a much larger clone lies one base away. V is TRBV14 and J is TRBJ2-1, with 11 bases that match TRBD2. CDR3 length equals 17 residues. Germline values: CDR1 SGHDN, CDR2 FVKESK. The CDR3 here is CGSSPRFSGRAYNEQFF. The DNA of the CDR3 is TGTGGCAGCAGCCCCCGTTTTAGCGGGAGGGCCTACAATGAGCAGTTCTTC.

This clonotype was observed at least ten times. The chain is built from TRBV27 and TRBJ2-1; 8 bases align to TRBD1. V was pared by 5 bases and J by 2 bases, with 8 bases of the junction left unmatched. Germline CDR1 reads MNHEY; CDR2 reads SMNVEV (reference sequence). The CDR3 sequence is 16 residues long. The CDR3 spells CASSPLDRGPYNEQFF. CDR3 bases: TGTGCCAGCAGTCCTCTCGACAGGGGCCCCTACAATGAGCAGTTCTTC.

The CDR3 nucleotides read TGTGCCAGTAGTAGTCTCGACCTACTAGCGGGGCAATACGAGCAGTACTTC. Its translation: CASSSLDLLAGQYEQYF. The chain recombines TRBV19 with TRBJ2-7; 10 bases match TRBD2. J was trimmed by 4 bases and V by 4 bases; bases with no gene match: 13. The CDR3 has 17 amino acids. Per the germline V gene, CDR1 is LNHDA and CDR2 is SQIVND (reference sequence).

The chain has TRBV6-1 and TRBJ2-2; D is unclear. The CDR3 runs to 14 residues. The germline CDR1 and CDR2 sequences are MNHNS and SASEGT. V lost 6 bases and J 2 bases, leaving 10 bases between the germline ends. The DNA of the CDR3 is TGTGCCAGCAGCCGTTCAACTAACACCGGGGAGCTGTTTTTT. Translated, it gives CASSRSTNTGELFF.

This clonotype was detected only a few times. The chain recombines TRBV20-1 with TRBJ1-3, with D perhaps matching TRBD1 (5 bases). The CDR3 contains 14 residues. The V end was cut by 5 bases, the J end by 3 bases, with 14 bases between. Germline V gene data show CDR1 as DFQATT and CDR2 as SNEGSKA (reference sequence). CDR3 DNA: TGCAGTGCTGTAAGGGGTTCGGGTGGAAACACCATATATTTT. Amino acid sequence: CSAVRGSGGNTIYF.

CDR3 coding DNA: TGTGCCAGCAGCCCGACTAGCGGGAGCTCGGAGACCCAGTACTTC. Translation gives CASSPTSGSSETQYF. The gene calls are TRBV12-3 or TRBV12-4 and TRBJ2-5; 12 nucleotides agree with TRBD2. CDR3 length: 15 amino acids. After removal of 6 bases from V and 5 bases from J, the junction contained 7 bases not matched to a gene.

In DNA, the CDR3 is TGTGCCAGCTCATCCGACAGGGGCGTCCAAGAGACCCAGTACTTC. This encodes CASSSDRGVQETQYF. This chain uses TRBV18 with TRBJ2-5; TRBD1 matches 8 bases. CDR3 size: 15 residues. The trim removed 5 bases at V and 1 base at J, leaving 6 bases unmatched. Germline V gene sequence: CDR1 KGHSH, CDR2 LQKENI.

The chain has TRBV12-3 or TRBV12-4 and TRBJ2-5; D is possibly TRBD2 (5 bases). Trimming left V 9 bases short and J 5 bases short, with 25 bases between. This CDR3 has 16 amino acids. The CDR3 reads CASTAGTRAYLETQYF. The CDR3 DNA is TGTGCCAGTACGGCCGGAACTAGAGCGTACCTTGAGACCCAGTACTTC.

This clonotype was observed a few times. The genes are TRBV29-1 and TRBJ2-5, with 8 bases identical to TRBD2. Germline values: CDR1 SQVTM, CDR2 ANQGSEA. The CDR3 runs 12 residues. V lost 6 bases and J lost 5; bases outside the gene matches: 5. CDR3 DNA: TGCAGCGTAGTCCTAGCGGGCGAGACCCAGTACTTC. Its translation is CSVVLAGETQYF.

This clonotype was detected only a few times. This chain joins TRBV20-1 and TRBJ2-1; 11 bases line up with TRBD2. CDR3 size: 16 residues. Germline V gene sequence: CDR1 DFQATT, CDR2 SNEGSKA (reference sequence). Trimming at V came to 0 bases and at J to 1 base, leaving 2 bases not matched to a gene. CDR3 coding DNA: TGCAGTGCTAGAGACACTAGCGGGAGATCCTACAATGAGCAGTTCTTC. Protein product: CSARDTSGRSYNEQFF.

This clonotype was found a few times. The chain is built from TRBV3-1 and TRBJ2-7, with no clear D. Germline CDR1 is LGHDT and CDR2 is YNNKEL (reference sequence). CDR3 length: 13 amino acids. Trimming removed 0 bases from V and 6 bases from J, with 9 bases in between. The CDR3 spells CASSQDPAPEQYF. Written as DNA, the CDR3 is TGTGCCAGCAGCCAAGATCCTGCTCCCGAGCAGTACTTC.

This clonotype was counted ten times or more. The chain combines TRBV5-4 with TRBJ2-5; 10 bases match TRBD2. V was clipped by 4 bases and J by 7 bases; unmatched bases: 10. CDR1 and CDR2 (germline): SGHNT, YYREEE (reference sequence). The CDR3 has 15 amino acids. The DNA for the CDR3 is TGTGCCAGCAGCAAAACTAGCGGGAAACTAGGGACCCAGTACTTC. It is translated as CASSKTSGKLGTQYF.

This clonotype was detected many times. The V gene is TRBV7-2, the J gene TRBJ2-7; perhaps D is TRBD1 or TRBD2 (6 bases each). V was cut by 9 bases and J by 5 bases, with 17 bases left in between. CDR3 length: 13 amino acids. Germline values: CDR1 SGHTA, CDR2 FQGNSA. Written as DNA, the CDR3 is TGTGCCAGTAAGATGGGGGGCGTCAACGAGCAGTACTTC. Its protein is CASKMGGVNEQYF.

This clonotype was recorded at least ten times. This chain uses TRBV5-6 with TRBJ2-7; D gene uncertain. V gave up 0 bases and J gave up 3 bases, with 13 bases separating them. CDR1 and CDR2 (germline): SGHDT, YYEEEE. The CDR3 extends over 15 amino acids. The CDR3 region has the DNA TGTGCCAGCAGCTTGGGGCGATCCTGGGGCTACGAGCAGTACTTC. Translation gives CASSLGRSWGYEQYF.

There are a few counts of this clonotype. The V gene is TRBV6-4, the J gene TRBJ2-1; TRBD2 matches at 9 bases. CDR3 size: 19 residues. Germline V lookup: CDR1 MRHNA, CDR2 SNTAGT. After removal of 5 bases from V and 0 bases from J, the junction contained 14 bases not matched to a gene. DNA for the CDR3: TGTGCCAGCAGTAACCCCCGAAGCGGGAGGCTGGGCTCCTACAATGAGCAGTTCTTC. It translates to CASSNPRSGRLGSYNEQFF.

V usage is TRBV5-1 and J usage is TRBJ2-1; 7 nucleotides align to TRBD1. V lost 4 bases to trimming and J lost 2 bases; unmatched junction nucleotides: 6. The germline V gene has CDR1 SGHRS and CDR2 YFSETQ. CDR3 length: 15 residues. This CDR3 is CASSPTGTTYNEQFF. The CDR3 DNA sequence: TGCGCCAGCAGCCCGACAGGGACCACCTACAATGAGCAGTTCTTC.

This clonotype appeared a few times. The gene calls are TRBV5-8 and TRBJ2-3; D not resolved. This CDR3 region has 13 residues. Germline CDR1 and CDR2: SGHTS and YDEGEE. V was cut by 3 bases and J by 4 bases, with 9 bases left in between. The CDR3 spells CASSSYSPDTQYF. The CDR3 coding sequence is TGTGCCAGCAGCTCATACTCTCCAGATACGCAGTATTTT.

In this sample, this clonotype turned up many times. The V call is TRBV4-2, the J call TRBJ2-7, with D tentatively TRBD1 (5 bases). Germline CDR1 reads LGHNA; CDR2 reads YNFKEQ. V was pared by 0 bases and J by 4 bases, with 10 bases between. The CDR3 extends over 14 amino acids. In nucleotides, the CDR3 is TGTGCCAGCAGCCAAGAGACAGTGGGTTACGAGCAGTACTTC. Encoded protein: CASSQETVGYEQYF.

This clonotype was seen only a few times. CDR3 region: CATSDSSAPSNTGELFF. The DNA of the CDR3 is TGTGCCACCAGTGATTCATCGGCCCCGAGTAACACCGGGGAGCTGTTTTTT. This sequence joins TRBV24-1 and TRBJ2-2; D is undetermined. In germline, CDR1 is KGHDR, CDR2 SFDVKD. The CDR3 runs to 17 residues. V lost 2 bases and J 2 bases, leaving 14 bases between the germline ends.

This clonotype was observed a few times. V and J are TRBV6-5 and TRBJ2-7, with D unclear. This CDR3 spans 16 amino acids. CDR1 and CDR2 from the germline V gene are MNHEY and SVGAGI. Deletions cut 0 bases from V and 0 bases from J, with 12 bases between. CDR3 sequence: CASSYSKGHSSYEQYF. In DNA, the CDR3 is TGTGCCAGCAGTTACTCGAAGGGCCACAGCTCCTACGAGCAGTACTTC.